This T cell receptor (beta chain) was found in a study of T cell repertoires in cytomegalovirus infection. Study details: Public TCR beta signature analysis indicated the presence of both CMV infection and matching HLA type.

Germline loops: CDR1 MGHRA, CDR2 YSYEKL. The CDR3 sequence is 16 residues long. V lost 0 bases, J lost 4 bases, and 5 bases stayed unmatched. This clonotype showed up just a few times. Its matching antigen is unknown. Whole-study results and caveats: Within the response measured ex vivo, HLA-C-restricted CMV-specific TCR beta clonotypes were dominant. People with CMV and the relevant HLA were identified by cumulative public TCR beta family frequency.

TCRdb re-called the reads through MiXCR, storing one row per CDR3 protein. Seen here are tens of thousands of distinct CDR3 sequences, 21% observed once, and the top ten hold around nine tenths. Sample: CD8+ T cells from cultured PBMCs, taken from culture after CMV antigen stimulation. The V call is TRBV4-1, the J call TRBJ2-3; 9 positions match TRBD2. The sequence was obtained from a human donor in good health (CMV status not recorded). Some clones in this sample may be carry-over from other donors' samples. CDR3 nucleotide sequence: TGCGCCAGCAGCCAAGATCGCGCGGGAGGGCCAGATACGCAGTATTTT. It yields the protein CASSQDRAGGPDTQYF.